This is a list of T cell receptor beta chains from one sample in a study of cytomegalovirus exposure and HLA in healthy donors. The table came from immunoSEQ multiplex PCR; TCRdb's copy has only in-frame clones and leaves some out. The data show around 200,000 clones, under 85% seen once. Sequenced material: PBMCs. These receptor sequences come from a woman between 45 and 65 years old in good health and CMV-seropositive. The CDR3 runs from the conserved cysteine through the conserved F or W. The D gene is left open where the match is weak. Clone sizes are given selectively: once, few, many, or a class where the clone is expanded.

size	D	V	J	CDR3	DNA
.	TRBD1	TRBV7-8	TRBJ2-6	CASTSGQGDSGANVLTF	TGTGCCAGCACCTCCGGCCAGGGGGACTCTGGGGCCAACGTCCTGACTTTC
.	.	TRBV7-2	TRBJ1-4	CASSLAGGLSEKLFF	TGTGCCAGCAGCTTAGCGGGAGGCCTGAGTGAAAAACTGTTTTTT
few	TRBD2	TRBV7-7	TRBJ2-3	CASSKLAGVSDTQYF	TGTGCCAGCAGTAAACTAGCGGGGGTTTCAGATACGCAGTATTTT
few	TRBD1	TRBV6-5	TRBJ2-7	CASSYSPTGVTEQYF	TGTGCCAGCAGTTACTCCCCAACAGGGGTCACCGAGCAGTACTTC
.	TRBD1	TRBV6-5	TRBJ1-2	CASSLRQGANGYTF	TGTGCCAGCAGTCTCCGACAGGGGGCAAATGGCTACACCTTC
.	.	TRBV29-1	TRBJ1-4	CSVLTNSGQTYRTNEKLFF	TGCAGCGTCCTAACAAACAGCGGACAGACATATCGAACTAATGAAAAACTGTTTTTT
.	.	TRBV7-2	TRBJ1-3	CASSLVGSPGNTIYF	TGTGCCAGCAGCTTAGTCGGGTCCCCTGGAAACACCATATATTTT
.	.	TRBV2	TRBJ1-6	CASSESGQGSSPLHF	TGTGCCAGCAGTGAAAGTGGTCAGGGAAGTTCACCCCTCCACTTT
.	TRBD2	TRBV7-8	TRBJ2-1	CASSLAGRYNEQFF	TGTGCCAGCAGTTTAGCGGGGCGGTACAATGAGCAGTTCTTC
.	TRBD1	TRBV19	TRBJ1-2	CATRQGGNGYTF	TGTGCCACCCGACAGGGCGGTAATGGCTACACCTTC
few	.	TRBV2	TRBJ2-7	CASLTGAGNYEQYF	TGTGCCAGCCTGACTGGAGCAGGGAACTACGAGCAGTACTTC
.	TRBD1	TRBV6-1	TRBJ2-1	CASSGNRGQGSNEQFF	TGTGCCAGCAGTGGGAACCGGGGACAGGGTTCCAATGAGCAGTTCTTC
.	.	TRBV6-4	TRBJ2-3	CASSDSGSGGDTQYF	TGTGCCAGCAGTGACTCTGGGTCCGGGGGAGATACGCAGTATTTT
.	TRBD2	TRBV30	TRBJ2-7	CAWIETGGRGNEQYF	TGTGCCTGGATAGAGACGGGAGGACGTGGGAACGAGCAGTACTTC
.	.	TRBV7-3	TRBJ2-5	CASSLSGETQYF	TGTGCCAGCAGCTTAAGCGGAGAGACCCAGTACTTC
.	TRBD1	TRBV5-8	TRBJ1-2	CASSFQTDRGYTF	TGTGCCAGCAGCTTCCAAACGGACAGGGGATACACCTTC
.	TRBD1	TRBV5-1	TRBJ2-3	CASSPPVTGGTDTQYF	TGCGCCAGCAGCCCACCTGTGACAGGGGGCACAGATACGCAGTATTTT
.	.	TRBV6-6	TRBJ1-3	CASSFDRQLSGNTIYF	TGTGCCAGCAGTTTTGACCGACAGCTCTCTGGAAACACCATATATTTT
few	.	TRBV7-2	TRBJ1-4	CASSFTIEGEKLFF	TGTGCCAGCAGCTTTACGATTGAGGGCGAAAAACTGTTTTTT
.	TRBD1	TRBV19	TRBJ1-1	CASSMYRDRGTEAFF	TGTGCCAGTAGTATGTACCGGGACAGGGGCACTGAAGCTTTCTTT
.	TRBD1	TRBV5-4	TRBJ1-4	CASSPAGTAIEKLFF	TGTGCCAGCAGCCCGGCCGGGACAGCAATTGAAAAACTGTTTTTT
once	TRBD1	TRBV28	TRBJ1-1	CASTDRAMNTEAFF	TGTGCCAGCACGGACAGGGCCATGAACACTGAAGCTTTCTTT
.	.	TRBV29-1	TRBJ1-1	CSVEDKDIRPTEAFF	TGCAGCGTTGAAGATAAGGACATCCGTCCCACTGAAGCTTTCTTT
.	.	TRBV28	TRBJ1-1	CASSFFQGSREAFF	TGTGCCAGCAGTTTTTTTCAGGGTTCACGAGAAGCTTTCTTT
.	TRBD1	TRBV5-6	TRBJ2-7	CASSSDRGRWQYF	TGTGCCAGCAGCTCGGACAGGGGGAGGTGGCAGTACTTC
once	.	TRBV5-8	TRBJ1-5	CASSWTGRGHNQPQHF	TGTGCCAGCAGCTGGACCGGCAGGGGCCACAATCAGCCCCAGCATTTT
few	.	TRBV29-1	TRBJ1-1	CSVEDSRSGRLAFF	TGCAGCGTTGAAGATTCCAGATCGGGTAGATTGGCTTTCTTT
.	.	TRBV7-2	TRBJ1-1	CASYPPEETEAFF	TGTGCCAGCTATCCTCCCGAGGAGACTGAAGCTTTCTTT
.	TRBD2	TRBV4-3	TRBJ2-2	CASSQEPRLGRGVGTGELFF	TGCGCCAGCAGCCAAGAACCCCGCCTTGGTCGGGGGGTGGGCACCGGGGAGCTGTTTTTT
.	TRBD1	TRBV9	TRBJ2-6	CASSKMTGSGANVLTF	TGTGCCAGCAGCAAAATGACAGGGTCTGGGGCCAACGTCCTGACTTTC
few	.	TRBV6-1	TRBJ1-4	CASSEWLSNEKLFF	TGTGCCAGCAGTGAATGGTTGAGTAATGAAAAACTGTTTTTT
.	TRBD1	TRBV5-5	TRBJ1-2	CASSISGQGVYYGYTF	TGTGCCAGCAGCATTTCGGGACAGGGGGTTTACTATGGCTACACCTTC
.	.	TRBV21-1	TRBJ1-3	CASSTMGRRTGNTIYF	TGTGCCAGCAGCACGATGGGGCGAAGGACTGGAAACACCATATATTTT
.	TRBD1	TRBV5-1	TRBJ2-7	CASGGQGLHEQYF	TGCGCCAGCGGGGGACAGGGCCTGCACGAGCAGTACTTC
.	.	TRBV19	TRBJ1-4	CASSQAGEKLFF	TGTGCCAGTAGTCAGGCAGGGGAAAAACTGTTTTTT
.	.	TRBV14	TRBJ1-2	CASSQDLSHRSYTF	TGTGCCAGCAGCCAAGATCTCTCGCACAGAAGCTACACCTTC
.	.	TRBV7-7	TRBJ1-5	CASRSSLGGLGSHQPQHF	TGTGCCAGCAGATCATCTCTCGGGGGACTCGGCAGCCATCAGCCCCAGCATTTT
once	.	TRBV9	TRBJ1-4	CASSVGGDATNEKLFF	TGTGCCAGCAGCGTAGGTGGAGATGCAACTAATGAAAAACTGTTTTTT
.	.	TRBV7-3	TRBJ2-1	CASSLGGRGEQFF	TGTGCCAGCAGCTTAGGGGGCCGGGGTGAGCAGTTCTTC
.	.	TRBV5-1	TRBJ2-1	CASSPTTDRRIYNGQFF	TGCGCCAGCAGCCCTACCACTGACCGGAGAATTTACAATGGGCAGTTCTTC
.	TRBD2	TRBV5-6	TRBJ2-5	CASSPGRYQETQYF	TGTGCCAGCAGCCCCGGGAGGTACCAAGAGACCCAGTACTTC
.	TRBD1	TRBV2	TRBJ2-7	CASSAIPGQPYEQYF	TGTGCCAGCAGTGCTATCCCGGGACAGCCCTACGAGCAGTACTTC
.	TRBD1	TRBV6-4	TRBJ1-2	CASNHRGRGYGYTF	TGTGCCAGCAACCACAGGGGGCGAGGCTATGGCTACACCTTC
.	TRBD1	TRBV28	TRBJ2-7	CASSSSGTGKYEQYF	TGTGCCAGCAGTTCGTCCGGGACAGGGAAATACGAGCAGTACTTC
.	TRBD1	TRBV6-5	TRBJ1-6	CASSLGQGNTLHF	TGTGCCAGCAGCCTGGGACAGGGTAACACCCTCCACTTT
.	.	TRBV19	TRBJ2-1	CASSKSNYNEQFF	TGTGCCAGTAGTAAGAGCAACTACAATGAGCAGTTCTTC
.	.	TRBV27	TRBJ1-2	CASSLYPRPHGYTF	TGTGCCAGCAGTTTATACCCCAGGCCCCATGGCTACACCTTC
once	.	TRBV18	TRBJ1-2	CASSPPGYNYGYTF	TGTGCCAGCTCACCCCCGGGGTATAACTATGGCTACACCTTC
.	.	TRBV19	TRBJ1-5	CASTPAAENQPQHF	TGTGCCAGTACCCCGGCGGCAGAGAATCAGCCCCAGCATTTT
few	TRBD1	TRBV5-1	TRBJ1-3	CASSPGQRNTIYF	TGCGCCAGCAGCCCGGGACAGAGAAACACCATATATTTT
.	TRBD2	TRBV5-1	TRBJ2-5	CASSLGSSGQETQYF	TGCGCCAGCAGCTTGGGGTCTAGCGGCCAAGAGACCCAGTACTTC